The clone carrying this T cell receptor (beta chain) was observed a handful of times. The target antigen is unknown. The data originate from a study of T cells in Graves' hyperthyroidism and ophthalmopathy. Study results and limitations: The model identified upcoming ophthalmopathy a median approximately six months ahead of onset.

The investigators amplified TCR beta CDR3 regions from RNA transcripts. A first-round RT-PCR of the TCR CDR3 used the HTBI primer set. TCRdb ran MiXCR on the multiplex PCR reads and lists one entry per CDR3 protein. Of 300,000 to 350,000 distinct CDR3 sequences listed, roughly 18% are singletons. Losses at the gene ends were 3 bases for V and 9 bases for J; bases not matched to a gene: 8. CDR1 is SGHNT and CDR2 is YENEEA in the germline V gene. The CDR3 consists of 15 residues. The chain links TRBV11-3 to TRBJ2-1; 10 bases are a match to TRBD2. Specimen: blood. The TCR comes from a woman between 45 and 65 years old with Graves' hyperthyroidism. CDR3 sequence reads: CASSFSGLAMAEQFF. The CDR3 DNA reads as TGTGCCAGCAGCTTCTCGGGACTAGCGATGGCTGAGCAGTTCTTC.